These 10 T cell receptor beta chains were sequenced from one sample in a study of blood T cell repertoires in COVID-19. Only in-frame clones appear in the TCRdb table, and some are missing; sequencing was by immunoSEQ multiplex PCR. The repertoire consists of under 350,000 clones, with about 89% occurring once and the leading ten covering approximately 4.3%. The sequencing input was peripheral blood. These receptor sequences come from a man aged 35 to 55 with acute or convalescent COVID-19.

The chain has TRBV4-1 and TRBJ2-7, with D unresolved. The germline V and J ends were trimmed by 3 bases and 0 bases, with 12 bases remaining between them. This CDR3 is 15 amino acids long. Germline V gene lookup returns CDR1 MGHRA and CDR2 YSYEKL. The DNA of the CDR3 is TGCGCCAGCAGCCACCTTAGCACGGACTCCTACGAGCAGTACTTC. This translates into CASSHLSTDSYEQYF.

This clone was observed a single time. The genes are TRBV19 and TRBJ1-5, with D maybe TRBD1 (5 bases). Per the germline V gene, CDR1 is LNHDA and CDR2 is SQIVND (reference sequence). V gave up 5 bases and J gave up 5 bases, with 19 bases separating them. CDR3 size: 16 residues. CDR3 protein: CASSVTWTLGDQPQHF. The CDR3 DNA sequence: TGTGCCAGTAGTGTTACCTGGACATTAGGCGATCAGCCCCAGCATTTT.

The rearrangement uses TRBV5-1 and TRBJ1-4, with D tentatively TRBD1 (6 bases). V was pared by 3 bases and J by 4 bases, with 16 bases between. This CDR3 is 16 amino acids long. Germline CDR1 reads SGHRS; CDR2 reads YFSETQ. CDR3 loop: CASSWGIQGYNEKLFF. The CDR3 DNA reads as TGCGCCAGCAGCTGGGGAATACAGGGATATAATGAAAAACTGTTTTTT.

The genes are TRBV27 and TRBJ2-7; 12 bases fit TRBD2. V shed 5 bases, J shed 3 bases, and the junction held 5 bases outside the gene matches. Germline CDR1 is MNHEY and CDR2 is SMNVEV (reference sequence). The CDR3 is 15 amino acids. CDR3 coding DNA: TGTGCCAGCAGTCTCGGACTAGCGGGGATCTACGAGCAGTACTTC. This sequence encodes CASSLGLAGIYEQYF.

This clone was found a few times. The genes are TRBV4-1 and TRBJ1-6; 8 nucleotides agree with TRBD1. V lost 0 bases, J lost 4 bases, and 2 bases stayed unmatched. This CDR3 comprises 16 residues. Per germline, CDR1 MGHRA and CDR2 YSYEKL. For the CDR3, the DNA is TGCGCCAGCAGCCAAGAGACAGGGGTTTATAATTCACCCCTCCACTTT. Translated, it gives CASSQETGVYNSPLHF.

This clone came up a few times. The V and J genes are TRBV19 and TRBJ1-2, with 10 nucleotides matching TRBD1. V dropped 8 bases and J dropped 5; count of bases not matched to a gene: 5. This CDR3 comprises 13 residues. Germline V gives CDR1 LNHDA, CDR2 SQIVND (reference sequence). CDR3 in DNA: TGTGCCAGTGCACCGGACAGGGGGTATGGCTACACCTTC. Translated, it gives CASAPDRGYGYTF.

The J gene is TRBJ1-2, the V gene TRBV11-2; D may be TRBD1 (6 bases). The V gene's germline CDR1 is SGHAT and CDR2 FQNNGV. This CDR3 has 14 amino acids. V dropped 5 bases and J dropped 1 base, with 11 bases sitting between them. CDR3 protein: CASSRGGNNYGYTF. DNA for the CDR3: TGTGCCAGCAGCCGAGGGGGAAATAACTATGGCTACACCTTC.

The J gene is TRBJ2-1, the V gene TRBV10-2; possible D gene TRBD1, 6 bases. This CDR3 region has 13 residues. Trimming removed 7 bases from V and 3 bases from J, with 10 bases in between. Germline V gene data show CDR1 as WSHSY and CDR2 as SAAADI. The CDR3: CASTTGIYNEQFF. For the CDR3, the DNA is TGCGCCAGCACCACAGGGATCTACAATGAGCAGTTCTTC.

This chain connects TRBV6-1 to TRBJ1-2; tentatively, D is TRBD1 (5 bases). CDR3 length: 15 residues. Trimming pared 1 base from V and 7 bases from J, leaving 16 bases between. In germline, CDR1 is MNHNS, CDR2 SASEGT. This CDR3 reads CASSEEATAIGGYTF. CDR3 nucleotide sequence: TGTGCCAGCAGTGAAGAAGCGACAGCTATTGGTGGCTACACCTTC.

The chain employs TRBV7-2 and TRBJ1-2; 8 bases match TRBD1. This CDR3 is 14 amino acids long. The germline V gene encodes CDR1 SGHTA and CDR2 FQGNSA. The J segment lost 2 bases and the V segment lost 6 bases, leaving 5 bases of the junction unmatched. The CDR3 reads CASSPDRGNYGYTF. The CDR3 DNA reads TGTGCCAGCAGTCCCGACAGGGGCAACTATGGCTACACCTTC.